The 15 T cell receptor beta chains in this list originate from one sample, sequenced in a study of blood T cells in healthy people across ages. Sample-barcoded 5' priming and a J-beta primer mix drove a second PCR of about 7 to 12 cycles. TCRdb processed the 5' RACE reads anew with MiXCR; each CDR3 protein has one entry. The sample holds 1.5 million to 2 million distinct CDR3 sequences, 25% to 30% seen once. The sample was blood. These TCRs come from a young woman in good health.

This chain connects TRBV6-2 or TRBV6-3 to TRBJ1-2; D is perhaps TRBD1 (5 bases). Trimming removed 0 bases at V and 3 bases at J, with 11 bases between. The CDR3 length is 15 residues. Per the germline V gene, CDR1 is MNHEY and CDR2 is SVGEGT. The CDR3 sequence is CASSYSRGLDYGYTF. CDR3 DNA: TGTGCCAGCAGTTACTCGAGGGGTCTGGACTATGGCTACACCTTC.

DNA for the CDR3: TGCAGTGCTAGAGTGGGACTAGCAGGCCATTTAGAGCAGTTCTTC. It yields the protein CSARVGLAGHLEQFF. The rearrangement joins TRBV20-1 to TRBJ2-1, with TRBD2 matching over 9 bases. V shed 1 base and J 10 bases; nucleotides not matched to a gene: 11. From germline, CDR1 is DFQATT and CDR2 SNEGSKA (reference sequence). The length of the CDR3 is 15 residues.

This clonotype has just a few counts. The chain uses TRBV28 and TRBJ2-7; D may be TRBD2 (6 bases). The CDR3 extends over 17 amino acids. V shed 6 bases and J shed 0 bases, with 21 bases lying between them. Germline V lookup: CDR1 MDHEN, CDR2 SYDVKM. As DNA, the CDR3 is TGTGCCAGCAGCCCGGGACTCTCCACCCCCAGCTCCTACGAGCAGTACTTC. Protein sequence: CASSPGLSTPSSYEQYF.

The chain is built from TRBV12-3 or TRBV12-4 and TRBJ2-1; 8 bases fit TRBD1. With 3 bases clipped from V and 13 bases from J, the junction kept 20 bases outside the gene matches. This CDR3 region has 17 residues. In DNA, the CDR3 is TGTGCCAGCAGTTTCCCCCCCCGGACAGGGCAATATAACGGACAGTTCTTC. Protein sequence: CASSFPPRTGQYNGQFF.

This clonotype was found once. One end of the junction fails to match germline, which may point to a read error. The CDR3 DNA follows: TGTGCCAGCTCACTTGGGACAGGGGGCAATCAGCCCCGGCATTTT. Translated: CASSLGTGGNQPRHF. The J gene is TRBJ1-5, the V gene TRBV18; 12 nucleotides match TRBD1. The CDR3 consists of 15 residues. CDR1 and CDR2 (germline): KGHSH, LQKENI.

Regarding this clonotype: A single base separates this from a much larger clone, so it may be a read error. The chain uses TRBV20-1 and TRBJ2-1; TRBD1 agrees at 7 bases. Germline V CDR1 and CDR2: DFQATT, SNEGSKA (reference sequence). The length of the CDR3 is 15 residues. The CDR3 spells CRARASQGSSNEQFF. The CDR3 nucleotides read TGCAGGGCTAGGGCTTCACAGGGGTCCTCCAATGAGCAGTTCTTC.

Many counts were recorded for this clonotype. The chain uses TRBV4-3 and TRBJ2-7, with D perhaps given as TRBD1 or TRBD2 (5 bases each). Germline loops: CDR1 LGHNA, CDR2 YSLEER. V gave up 0 bases and J gave up 0 bases, with 9 bases separating them. The CDR3 extends over 15 amino acids. As DNA, the CDR3 is TGCGCCAGCAGCCAAGAACGGGACGCCTCCTACGAGCAGTACTTC. Translation: CASSQERDASYEQYF.

This sequence joins TRBV15 and TRBJ1-5; D unresolved. Trimming removed 0 bases at V and 2 bases at J, with 8 bases between. The CDR3 is made up of 15 amino acids. The germline gives CDR1 LNHNV, CDR2 YYDKDF (reference sequence). The CDR3 loop reads CATSRDWTGNQPQHF. The CDR3 region has the DNA TGTGCCACCAGCAGAGATTGGACGGGCAATCAGCCCCAGCATTTT.

This clonotype was detected many times. This CDR3 is CASSPQPSGTAQETQYF. The DNA for the CDR3 is TGCGCCAGCAGCCCCCAGCCTTCCGGGACAGCCCAAGAGACCCAGTACTTC. This chain joins TRBV4-1 and TRBJ2-5; the match to TRBD1 covers 7 bases. V lost 4 bases and J lost 1; bases outside the gene matches: 12. The length of the CDR3 is 17 residues. CDR1 is MGHRA and CDR2 is YSYEKL in the germline V gene.

This clonotype was detected many times. The chain couples TRBV5-1 to TRBJ2-1; 10 nucleotides match TRBD1. Germline assignment: CDR1 SGHRS and CDR2 YFSETQ. V shed 4 bases and J 4 bases; nucleotides not matched to a gene: 8. The length of the CDR3 is 16 residues. CDR3 region: CASSGPTGGLYNEQFF. The CDR3 DNA is TGCGCCAGCAGCGGACCGACAGGGGGCTTATACAATGAGCAGTTCTTC.

A note on this clonotype: A much bigger clone sits one base away, suggesting this may be a read error. The rearrangement links TRBV6-5 to TRBJ2-6, with D tentatively TRBD1 or TRBD2 (5 bases each). This CDR3 is built from 16 residues. Germline V gene data show CDR1 as MNHEY and CDR2 as SVGAGI. The CDR3, as DNA: TGTGCCAGCAGATCCACCGACAGCTCCGGGGCCAACGTCCCGACTTTC. Translation gives CASRSTDSSGANVPTF.

The rearrangement uses TRBV5-1 and TRBJ1-4; possibly TRBD1 for D (6 bases). The CDR3 consists of 13 residues. Trimming cost V 6 bases and J 4 bases, with 10 bases left between them. CDR1 SGHRS and CDR2 YFSETQ come from the germline V gene. The CDR3 bases are TGCGCCAGCACAACAGGGAGTAATGAAAAACTGTTTTTT. Encoded protein: CASTTGSNEKLFF. Combining the CDR3 with reference TRBV5-1 and TRBJ1-4 gives the whole variable domain KAGVTQTPRYLIKTRGQQVTLSCSPISGHRSVSWYQQTPGQGLQFLFEYFSETQRNKGNFPGRFSGRQFSNSRSEMNVSTLELGDSALYLCASTTGSNEKLFFGSGTQLSVL.

The CDR3 is CASSPGQGLGEQYF. CDR3 bases: TGTGCCAGCAGTCCGGGACAGGGGCTCGGCGAGCAGTACTTC. The chain recombines TRBV12-3 or TRBV12-4 with TRBJ2-7, with 10 bases identical to TRBD1. V lost 5 bases to trimming and J lost 6 bases; unmatched junction nucleotides: 7. The CDR3 runs 14 residues.

This clonotype appeared a single time. This could be a read error, since a much larger clone is one nucleotide away. The V and J genes are TRBV20-1 and TRBJ2-5, with a weak D call TRBD1 (7 bases). The J call may be mistaken, given a closer DNA end match to TRBJ2-7. CDR1 is DFQATT and CDR2 is SNEGSKA in the germline V gene (reference sequence). The CDR3 is 13 residues long. CDR3 sequence reads: CSTSRQGVDEQYF. CDR3 DNA: TGCAGCACTAGCCGGCAGGGGGTGGACGAGCAGTACTTC.

A few counts support this clonotype. V is TRBV7-9 and J is TRBJ1-4; possibly TRBD1 for D (5 bases). There are 15 residues in the CDR3. Per germline, CDR1 SEHNR and CDR2 FQNEAQ (reference sequence). V was clipped by 2 bases and J by 5 bases, with 12 bases between them. The CDR3 sequence is CASSLSGRANEKLFF. CDR3 nucleotides: TGTGCCAGCAGCTTATCCGGCAGGGCCAATGAAAAACTGTTTTTT.